This TCR beta chain was recovered during a study of blood T cell repertoires in COVID-19. At the level of the study: Sample material is recorded as cDNA or gDNA derived from T cells, B-cell-depleted T cells, or PBMCs.

Clones were read by immunoSEQ multiplex PCR, and TCRdb kept only the in-frame ones, dropping some. The table includes 55,000 to 70,000 clones, more than 85% detected once. The CDR3 sequence is 15 residues long. Germline V lookup: CDR1 SGHVS, CDR2 FNYEAQ. The junction had 3 bases not matched to a gene; V was cut back by 4 bases and J by 1 base. V usage is TRBV7-6 and J usage is TRBJ1-1, with 10 bases identical to TRBD1. The TCR originated in a man aged 65-85 years with acute or convalescent COVID-19. Material: peripheral blood. CDR3 sequence: CASSWGQGTNTEAFF. In nucleotides, the CDR3 is TGTGCCAGCAGCTGGGGACAGGGGACGAACACTGAAGCTTTCTTT.